This T cell receptor beta chain was found in a study of OX40 agonist ivuxolimab in advanced cancers. This clone was observed a single time. What it recognizes is unknown. General study findings and limits: Clonal expansion from baseline to week 6 occurred in both CD4+ and CD8+ T cells. Some of the lowest clonal expansion was seen in partial responders at 0.1-3.0 mg/kg.

Assay: immunoSEQ multiplex PCR; the TCRdb copy retains only in-frame clones and omits some. The sample has 100,000 to 150,000 clones, 90% seen once. Germline-derived CDR1 and CDR2 are SEHNR and FQNEAQ (reference sequence). The CDR3 length is 15 residues. Trimming shortened V by 3 bases and J by 1 base, and 12 bases separated the two germline ends. The chain recombines TRBV7-9 with TRBJ1-2, with a tentative D call TRBD1 (6 bases). Sequenced here: CD4+ or CD8+ T cells sorted from blood, sampled in a trial of the OX40 agonist ivuxolimab. The sequence derives from an adult with an advanced solid tumor such as melanoma, head and neck, liver or kidney cancer. The CDR3, as DNA: TGTGCCAGCAGCTTTGGACAGAACGATAACTATGGCTACACCTTC. Its translation is CASSFGQNDNYGYTF.